These 8 T cell receptor beta chains came from one sample sequenced in a study of blood T cell repertoires in COVID-19. Assay used: immunoSEQ multiplex PCR; TCRdb lists only in-frame clones, some missing. The sample has about 160,000 clones, approximately 81% seen once; the top ten hold about 3.3%. The specimen was peripheral blood. The receptor set was obtained from a human donor with acute or convalescent COVID-19. The donor label of this sample is uncertain.

The chain couples TRBV7-3 to TRBJ1-1; possibly TRBD1 for D (5 bases). This CDR3 has 17 residues. CDR1 and CDR2 (germline): SGHTA, FQGTGA. Trimming cost V 5 bases and J 2 bases, with 21 bases left between them. The CDR3 DNA reads TGTGCCAGCAGCCGAACGCCTCTCGGTGGGGCCAACACTGAAGCTTTCTTT. Amino acids: CASSRTPLGGANTEAFF.

In regard to this clone: This specimen includes other DNA sequences encoding the same CDR3. V is TRBV6-5 and J is TRBJ1-5; TRBD1 is a possible D gene (5 bases). The CDR3 is 14 amino acids. CDR1 is MNHEY and CDR2 is SVGAGI in the germline V gene. V was shortened by 3 bases and J by 1 base, with 7 bases between the two germline ends. In DNA, the CDR3 is TGTGCCAGCAGTTATGACAGCAGCAATCAGCCCCAGCATTTT. This encodes CASSYDSSNQPQHF.

V gene TRBV6-6 combines with J gene TRBJ1-3; D not resolved. V was trimmed by 6 bases and J by 7 bases, leaving 19 bases between them. The CDR3 covers 15 residues. Germline lookup yields CDR1 MNHNY and CDR2 SVGAGI (reference sequence). CDR3 loop: CASRSRDILINTIYF. In DNA form, the CDR3 reads TGTGCCAGCAGAAGTCGGGATATACTAATTAACACCATATATTTT.

This CDR3 reads CASSQSSRGWEHTGELFF. The CDR3 DNA is TGCGCCAGCAGTCAATCAAGTCGGGGTTGGGAGCACACCGGGGAGCTGTTTTTT. The rearrangement uses TRBV23-1 and TRBJ2-2, with D possibly TRBD2 on 5 matching bases. TRBV23-1 is designated an ORF whose function remains uncertain. The CDR3 sequence is 18 residues long. Trimming took 0 bases from V and 3 from J, leaving 17 bases between them.

The CDR3 coding sequence is TGTGCCAGCAGCTTGGCAGGGCCCGGGGAGCTGTTTTTT. This codes for CASSLAGPGELFF. This chain uses TRBV5-4 with TRBJ2-2, with TRBD1 as a possible D gene (5 bases). Germline-derived CDR1 and CDR2 are SGHNT and YYREEE (reference sequence). V lost 0 bases and J lost 6, with 6 bases in between. The CDR3 is 13 amino acids.

The chain combines TRBV21-1 with TRBJ1-2; the table's D call, TRBD1, has no DNA check behind it. TRBV21-1 is a documented pseudogene. The CDR3 loop spans 13 amino acids. As DNA, the CDR3 is TGTGCCAGCAGTTCCCAGGGGGCGCATGGCTACACCTTC. Protein sequence: CASSSQGAHGYTF.

The V gene is TRBV5-1, the J gene TRBJ2-2; 7 bases are shared with TRBD1. V was clipped by 5 bases and J by 0 bases; unmatched bases: 7. The CDR3 runs to 16 residues. The germline V gene has CDR1 SGHRS and CDR2 YFSETQ. Here the CDR3 DNA reads TGCGCCAGCAGACAACAGGGGCCAGCGAACACCGGGGAGCTGTTTTTT. It translates to CASRQQGPANTGELFF.

The rearrangement links TRBV9 to TRBJ1-2; 8 nucleotides agree with TRBD1. Per the germline V gene, CDR1 is SGDLS and CDR2 is YYNGEE. The CDR3 spans 12 residues. The V and J ends lost 3 bases and 11 bases, in that order; junction bases with no gene match: 6. CDR3 protein: CASSADRGGYTF. The CDR3 coding sequence is TGTGCCAGCAGCGCCGACAGGGGAGGATACACCTTC.